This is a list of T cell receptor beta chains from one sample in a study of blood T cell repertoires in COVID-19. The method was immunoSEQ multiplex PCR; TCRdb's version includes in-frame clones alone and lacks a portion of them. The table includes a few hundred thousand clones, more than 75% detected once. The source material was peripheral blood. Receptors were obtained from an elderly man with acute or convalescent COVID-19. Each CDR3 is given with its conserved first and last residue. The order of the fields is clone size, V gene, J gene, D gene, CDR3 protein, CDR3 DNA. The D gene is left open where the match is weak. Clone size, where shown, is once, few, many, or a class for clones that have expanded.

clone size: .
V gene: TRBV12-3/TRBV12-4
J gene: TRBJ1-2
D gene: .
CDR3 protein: CASSLLTVGGYTF
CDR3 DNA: TGTGCCAGCAGTTTACTGACAGTCGGTGGCTACACCTTC

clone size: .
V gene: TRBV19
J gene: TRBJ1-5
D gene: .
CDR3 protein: CASSLRSQPQHF
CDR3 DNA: TGTGCCAGTAGTTTAAGGAGTCAGCCCCAGCATTTT

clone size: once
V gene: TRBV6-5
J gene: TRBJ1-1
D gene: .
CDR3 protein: CASSYGGSSTEAFF
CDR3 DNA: TGTGCCAGCAGTTACGGGGGCTCGAGCACTGAAGCTTTCTTT

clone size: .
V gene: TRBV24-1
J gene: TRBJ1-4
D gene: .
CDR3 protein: CATSDRGGAEKLFF
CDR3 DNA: TGTGCCACCAGTGACCGGGGAGGGGCGGAAAAACTGTTTTTT

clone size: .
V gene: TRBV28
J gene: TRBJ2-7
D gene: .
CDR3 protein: CATRGPHTPYEQYF
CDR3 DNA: TGTGCCACTAGAGGTCCCCATACCCCCTACGAGCAGTACTTC

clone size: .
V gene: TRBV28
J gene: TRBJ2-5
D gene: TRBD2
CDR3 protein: CATSGGRETQYF
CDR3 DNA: TGTGCCACGTCGGGGGGGCGGGAGACCCAGTACTTC

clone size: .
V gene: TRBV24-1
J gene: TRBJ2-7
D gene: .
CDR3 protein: CATSDPSTGDEQYF
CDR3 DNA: TGTGCCACCAGTGACCCATCGACAGGAGACGAGCAGTACTTC

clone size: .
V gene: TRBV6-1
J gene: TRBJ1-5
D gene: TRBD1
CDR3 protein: CASSEGSGGRQPQHF
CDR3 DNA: TGTGCCAGCAGTGAAGGGTCAGGGGGCAGGCAGCCCCAGCATTTT

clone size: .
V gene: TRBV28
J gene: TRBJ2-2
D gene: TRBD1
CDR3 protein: CAIAGTGSGELFF
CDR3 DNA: TGTGCCATCGCCGGGACAGGGTCCGGGGAGCTGTTTTTT

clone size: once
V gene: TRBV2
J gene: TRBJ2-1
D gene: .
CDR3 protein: CASSERGGGYNEQFF
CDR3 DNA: TGTGCCAGCAGTGAACGAGGTGGCGGTTACAATGAGCAGTTCTTC

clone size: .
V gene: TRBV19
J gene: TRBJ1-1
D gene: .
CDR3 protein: CASSLLGGNTEAFF
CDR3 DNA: TGTGCCAGTAGTCTTCTGGGAGGGAACACTGAAGCTTTCTTT

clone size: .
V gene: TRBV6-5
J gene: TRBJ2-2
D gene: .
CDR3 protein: CASRRNTGELFF
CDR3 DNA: TGTGCCTCAAGGAGGAACACCGGGGAGCTGTTTTTT

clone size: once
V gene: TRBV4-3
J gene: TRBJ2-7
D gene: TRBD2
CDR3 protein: CASSQESVEGGRGAYEQYF
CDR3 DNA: TGCGCCAGCAGCCAAGAAAGCGTTGAGGGTGGACGGGGGGCCTACGAGCAGTACTTC

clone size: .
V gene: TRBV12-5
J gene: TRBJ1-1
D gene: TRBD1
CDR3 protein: CASGLGSTGVGTEAFF
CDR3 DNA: TGTGCTAGTGGTTTGGGTTCTACAGGGGTAGGCACTGAAGCTTTCTTT

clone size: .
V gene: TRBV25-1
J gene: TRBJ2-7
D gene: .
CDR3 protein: CASSRDNGYEQYF
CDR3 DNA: TGTGCCAGTTCCCGGGACAACGGATACGAGCAGTACTTC

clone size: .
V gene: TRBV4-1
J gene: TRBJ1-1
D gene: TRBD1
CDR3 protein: CASSEPADRGDIDTEAFF
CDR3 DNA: TGCGCCAGCAGCGAACCCGCGGACAGGGGCGATATAGACACTGAAGCTTTCTTT

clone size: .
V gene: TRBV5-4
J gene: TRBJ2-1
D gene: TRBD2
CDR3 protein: CASSLTSGPHNEQFF
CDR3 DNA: TGTGCCAGCAGCCTGACTAGCGGGCCCCACAATGAGCAGTTCTTC

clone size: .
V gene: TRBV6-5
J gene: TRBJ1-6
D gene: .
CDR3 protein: CASSYSVASVAPLHF
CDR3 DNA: TGTGCCAGCAGTTACTCAGTGGCGAGCGTGGCACCCCTCCACTTT

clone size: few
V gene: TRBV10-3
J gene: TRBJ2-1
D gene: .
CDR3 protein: CAISDQARGGGNEQFF
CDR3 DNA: TGTGCCATCAGTGACCAAGCCCGAGGGGGAGGGAATGAGCAGTTCTTC

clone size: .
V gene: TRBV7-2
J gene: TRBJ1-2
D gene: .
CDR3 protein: CASSSDRFFGYTF
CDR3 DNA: TGTGCCAGCAGTTCCGACAGGTTCTTTGGCTACACCTTC

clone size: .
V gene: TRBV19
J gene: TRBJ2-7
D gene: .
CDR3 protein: CASSIQTTYEQYF
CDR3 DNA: TGTGCCAGTAGTATACAGACAACCTACGAGCAGTACTTC

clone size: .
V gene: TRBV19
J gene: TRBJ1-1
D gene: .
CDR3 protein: CASRLQETNTEAFF
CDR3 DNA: TGTGCCAGTAGACTACAGGAAACGAACACTGAAGCTTTCTTT

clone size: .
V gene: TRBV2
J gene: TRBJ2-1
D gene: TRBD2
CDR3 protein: CASSEGLAGDSYNEQFF
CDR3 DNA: TGTGCCAGCAGTGAGGGACTAGCGGGAGACTCCTACAATGAGCAGTTCTTC

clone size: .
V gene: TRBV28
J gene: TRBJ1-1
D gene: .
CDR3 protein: CASSLLQGSTEAFF
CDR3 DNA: TGTGCCAGCAGTTTATTACAGGGTAGCACTGAAGCTTTCTTT

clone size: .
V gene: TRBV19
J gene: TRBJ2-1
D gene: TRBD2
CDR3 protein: CASSRSGISYNEQFF
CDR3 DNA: TGTGCCAGTAGTAGGAGCGGGATCTCCTACAATGAGCAGTTCTTC

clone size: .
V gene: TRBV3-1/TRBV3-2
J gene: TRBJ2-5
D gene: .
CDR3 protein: CASSQTEETQYF
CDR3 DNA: TGTGCCAGCAGCCAAACTGAGGAGACCCAGTACTTC

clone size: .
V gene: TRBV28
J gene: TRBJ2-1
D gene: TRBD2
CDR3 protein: CASSPASGRARYNEQFF
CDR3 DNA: TGTGCCAGCAGTCCGGCTAGCGGGAGGGCCCGATACAATGAGCAGTTCTTC

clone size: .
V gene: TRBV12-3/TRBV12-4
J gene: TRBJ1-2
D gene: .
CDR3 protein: CASSTIGGYTF
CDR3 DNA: TGTGCCAGCAGTACTATAGGCGGCTACACCTTC

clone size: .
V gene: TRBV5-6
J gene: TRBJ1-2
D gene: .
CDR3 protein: CASSPSGTNYGYTF
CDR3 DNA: TGTGCCAGCAGCCCGTCAGGGACTAACTATGGCTACACCTTC

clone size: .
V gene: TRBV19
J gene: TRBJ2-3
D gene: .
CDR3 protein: CASSIGPGGADTQYF
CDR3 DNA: TGTGCCAGTAGTATTGGTCCGGGTGGCGCAGATACGCAGTATTTT

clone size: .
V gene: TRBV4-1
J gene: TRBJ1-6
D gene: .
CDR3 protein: CASSQEEDRFRQDSPLHF
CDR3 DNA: TGCGCCAGCAGCCAAGAAGAGGACAGATTCCGACAGGATTCACCCCTCCACTTT

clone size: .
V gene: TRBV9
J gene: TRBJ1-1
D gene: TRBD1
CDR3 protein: CASSVEGGLNTEAFF
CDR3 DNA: TGTGCCAGCAGCGTAGAAGGGGGCCTGAACACTGAAGCTTTCTTT

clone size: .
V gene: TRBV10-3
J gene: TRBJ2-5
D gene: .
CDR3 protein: CAISEGGGTETQYF
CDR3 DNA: TGTGCCATCAGTGAGGGGGGGGGCACGGAGACCCAGTACTTC

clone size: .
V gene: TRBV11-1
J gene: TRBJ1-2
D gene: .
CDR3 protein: CASSLMTEDGYTF
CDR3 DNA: TGTGCCAGCAGCTTAATGACAGAAGATGGCTACACCTTC

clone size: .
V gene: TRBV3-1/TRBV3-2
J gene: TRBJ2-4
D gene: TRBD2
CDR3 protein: CASSTLRGVGNIQYF
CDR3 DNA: TGTGCCAGCAGCACCCTCCGGGGGGTGGGGAACATTCAGTACTTC

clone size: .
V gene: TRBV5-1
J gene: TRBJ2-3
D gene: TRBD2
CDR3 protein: CASSLSLAGVTDTQYF
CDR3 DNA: TGCGCCAGCAGCTTGAGTCTAGCGGGGGTCACAGATACGCAGTATTTT

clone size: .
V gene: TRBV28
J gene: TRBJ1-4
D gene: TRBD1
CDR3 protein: CASSSQGVVEKLFF
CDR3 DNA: TGTGCCAGCAGCTCACAGGGGGTGGTGGAAAAACTGTTTTTT

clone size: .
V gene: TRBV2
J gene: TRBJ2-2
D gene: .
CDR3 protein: CASSEQTVGTGELFF
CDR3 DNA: TGTGCCAGCAGTGAGCAGACAGTAGGCACCGGGGAGCTGTTTTTT

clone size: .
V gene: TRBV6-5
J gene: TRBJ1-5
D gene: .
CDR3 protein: CASSSGPSGSQPQHF
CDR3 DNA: TGTGCCAGCAGTTCTGGGCCCTCGGGAAGTCAGCCCCAGCATTTT

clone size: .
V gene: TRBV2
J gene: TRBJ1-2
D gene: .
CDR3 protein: CASIEAPGQNYGYTF
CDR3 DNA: TGTGCCAGCATTGAGGCCCCTGGACAGAACTATGGCTACACCTTC